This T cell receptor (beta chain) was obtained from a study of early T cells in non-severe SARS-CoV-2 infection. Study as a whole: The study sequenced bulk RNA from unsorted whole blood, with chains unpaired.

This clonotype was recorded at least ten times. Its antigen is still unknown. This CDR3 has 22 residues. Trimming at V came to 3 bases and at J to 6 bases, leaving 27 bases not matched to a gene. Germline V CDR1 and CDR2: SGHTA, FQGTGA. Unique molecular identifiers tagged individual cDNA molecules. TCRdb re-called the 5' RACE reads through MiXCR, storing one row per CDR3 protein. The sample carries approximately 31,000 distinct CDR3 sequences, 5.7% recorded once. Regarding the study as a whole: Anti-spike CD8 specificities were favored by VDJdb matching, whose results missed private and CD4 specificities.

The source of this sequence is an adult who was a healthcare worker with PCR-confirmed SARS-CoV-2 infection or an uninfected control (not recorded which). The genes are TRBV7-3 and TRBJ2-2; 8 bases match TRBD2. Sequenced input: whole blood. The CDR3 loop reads CASSFYSHSRKSLGTRAGELFF. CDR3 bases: TGTGCCAGCAGCTTTTATTCCCACTCCAGAAAATCCCTTGGGACTAGGGCCGGGGAGCTGTTTTTT. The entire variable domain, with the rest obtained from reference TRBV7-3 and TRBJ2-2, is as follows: GAGVSQTPSNKVTEKGKYVELRCDPISGHTALYWYRQSLGQGPEFLIYFQGTGAADDSGLPNDRFFAVRPEGSVSTLKIQRTERGDSAVYLCASSFYSHSRKSLGTRAGELFFGEGSRLTVL.